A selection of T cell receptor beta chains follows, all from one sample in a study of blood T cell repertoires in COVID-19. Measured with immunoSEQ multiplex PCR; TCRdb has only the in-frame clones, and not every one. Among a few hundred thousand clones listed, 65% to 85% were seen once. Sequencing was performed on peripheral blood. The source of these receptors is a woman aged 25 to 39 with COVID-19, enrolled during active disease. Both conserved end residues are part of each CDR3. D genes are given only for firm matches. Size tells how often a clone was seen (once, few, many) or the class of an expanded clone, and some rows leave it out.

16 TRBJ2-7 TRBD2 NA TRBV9 CASSSHPKGLGNEQYF TGTGCCAGCAGCTCTCACCCCAAGGGACTAGGGAACGAGCAGTACTTC
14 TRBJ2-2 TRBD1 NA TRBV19 CASSLGQGVGELFF TGTGCCAGTAGTTTAGGACAGGGGGTCGGGGAGCTGTTTTTT
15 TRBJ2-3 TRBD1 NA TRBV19 CASSTDRGYTDTQYF TGTGCCAGTAGCACTGACAGGGGCTACACAGATACGCAGTATTTT
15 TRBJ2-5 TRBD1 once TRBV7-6 CASSQGQGARETQYF TGTGCCAGCAGTCAAGGACAGGGGGCCCGGGAGACCCAGTACTTC
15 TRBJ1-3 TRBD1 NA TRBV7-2 CASSLSGGSGNTIYF TGTGCCAGCAGCTTATCAGGGGGCTCGGGAAACACCATATATTTT
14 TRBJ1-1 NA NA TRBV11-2 CASSYGRGFTEAFF TGTGCCAGCAGCTATGGCCGGGGATTCACTGAAGCTTTCTTT
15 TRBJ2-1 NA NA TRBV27 CASRLGESNYNEQFF TGTGCCAGCCGGCTCGGGGAGAGTAATTACAATGAGCAGTTCTTC
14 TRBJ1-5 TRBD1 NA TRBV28 CASRWTGNGQPQHF TGTGCCAGCCGCTGGACAGGGAATGGTCAGCCCCAGCATTTT
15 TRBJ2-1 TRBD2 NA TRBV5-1 CASSLGASGGSIGFF TGCGCCAGCAGCTTGGGCGCTAGCGGGGGGTCAATAGGGTTCTTC
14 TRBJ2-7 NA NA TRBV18 CASSPREGSYEQYF TGTGCCAGCTCACCTCGAGAGGGCTCCTACGAGCAGTACTTC
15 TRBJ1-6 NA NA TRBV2 CASSESLLSNSPLHF TGTGCCAGCAGTGAGAGCTTACTTAGTAATTCACCCCTCCACTTT
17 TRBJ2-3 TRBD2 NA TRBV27 CASSPWTSGKGVDTQYF TGTGCCAGCAGTCCATGGACTAGCGGGAAAGGTGTAGATACGCAGTATTTT
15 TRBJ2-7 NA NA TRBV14 CASSQVGLTWAEQYF TGTGCCAGCAGCCAAGTGGGACTGACGTGGGCGGAGCAGTACTTC
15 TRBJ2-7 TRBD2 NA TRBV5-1 CASSLVLSGGDEQYF TGCGCCAGCAGCTTGGTCCTCAGCGGGGGAGACGAGCAGTACTTC
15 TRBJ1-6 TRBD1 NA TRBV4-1 CASSQVTGSNSPLHF TGCGCCAGCAGCCAAGTGACAGGGTCTAATTCACCCCTCCACTTT
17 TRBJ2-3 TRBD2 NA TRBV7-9 CASSSRPAGGGTDTQYF TGTGCCAGCAGCTCCCGCCCCGCGGGAGGGGGAACAGATACGCAGTATTTT
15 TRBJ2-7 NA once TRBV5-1 CASSLGGGSAYEQYF TGCGCCAGCAGCTTGGGTGGGGGCTCAGCCTACGAGCAGTACTTC
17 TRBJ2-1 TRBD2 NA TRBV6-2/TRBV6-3 CASSTPGSGGTYNEQFF TGTGCCAGCAGTACCCCCGGGAGCGGGGGAACCTACAATGAGCAGTTCTTC
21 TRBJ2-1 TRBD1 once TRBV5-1 CASSLVPLVGQQGAVNNEQFF TGCGCCAGCAGCTTGGTCCCCCTAGTTGGGCAACAGGGGGCCGTCAACAATGAGCAGTTCTTC
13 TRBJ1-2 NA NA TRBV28 CASSFDRGSGYTF TGTGCCAGCAGTTTTGATAGGGGCAGCGGCTACACCTTC
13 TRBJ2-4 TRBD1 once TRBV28 CASSKPGQGTPYF TGTGCCAGCAGTAAACCGGGACAGGGCACTCCATACTTC
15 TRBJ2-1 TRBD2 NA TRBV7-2 CASSGPGLEGNEQFF TGTGCCAGCAGCGGACCGGGACTAGAGGGCAATGAGCAGTTCTTC
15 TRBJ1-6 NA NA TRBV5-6 CASSSPPWTSSPLHF TGTGCCAGCAGCTCCCCCCCTTGGACATCTTCACCCCTCCACTTT
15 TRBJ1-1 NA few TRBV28 CASSLRPGVGTEAFF TGTGCCAGCAGTTTACGGCCGGGAGTGGGTACTGAAGCTTTCTTT
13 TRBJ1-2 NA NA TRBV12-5 CASGRTADYGYTF TGTGCTAGTGGTCGGACAGCAGACTATGGCTACACCTTC
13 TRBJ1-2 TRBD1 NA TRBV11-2 CASSPDRGGGYTF TGTGCCAGCAGCCCGGACAGGGGCGGTGGCTACACCTTC
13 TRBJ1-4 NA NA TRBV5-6 CASSPRGERKLFF TGTGCCAGCAGCCCTCGGGGGGAAAGAAAACTGTTTTTT
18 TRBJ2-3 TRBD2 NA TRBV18 CASSPPGPGRGDTDTQYF TGTGCCAGCTCACCACCAGGTCCGGGGAGGGGTGACACAGATACGCAGTATTTT
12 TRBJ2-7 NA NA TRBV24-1 CATSDSSYEQYF TGTGCCACCAGTGATTCCAGCTACGAGCAGTACTTC
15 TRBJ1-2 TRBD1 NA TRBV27 CASSSRQGALGGYTF TGTGCCAGCAGCTCCAGACAGGGGGCCTTGGGCGGCTACACCTTC
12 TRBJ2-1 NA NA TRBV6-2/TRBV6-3 CASSLPGNEQFF TGTGCCAGCAGTCTCCCGGGCAATGAGCAGTTCTTC
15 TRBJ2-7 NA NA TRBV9 CASSVGQKSSYEQYF TGTGCCAGCAGCGTAGGACAAAAAAGCTCCTACGAGCAGTACTTC
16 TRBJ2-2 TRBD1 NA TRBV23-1 CASSQPWTGWAGELFF TGCGCCAGCAGTCAACCCTGGACAGGCTGGGCCGGGGAGCTGTTTTTT
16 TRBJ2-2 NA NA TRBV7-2 CASSLDPAENTGELFF TGTGCCAGCAGCTTAGATCCAGCGGAGAACACCGGGGAGCTGTTTTTT
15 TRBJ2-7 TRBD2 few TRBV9 CASSGTSGVSYEQYF TGTGCCAGCAGCGGGACTAGCGGAGTCTCCTACGAGCAGTACTTC
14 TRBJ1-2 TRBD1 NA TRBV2 CASSADRGRGGYTF TGTGCCAGCAGTGCGGACAGGGGGCGAGGTGGCTACACCTTC
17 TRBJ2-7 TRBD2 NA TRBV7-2 CASSLTSGRATSYEQYF TGTGCCAGCAGCTTGACTAGCGGGAGGGCCACTTCCTACGAGCAGTACTTC
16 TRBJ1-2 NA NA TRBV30 CAWSRGGAGVNYGYTF TGTGCCTGGAGCCGGGGGGGGGCAGGCGTAAACTATGGCTACACCTTC
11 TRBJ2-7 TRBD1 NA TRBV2 CASRTGVEQYF TGTGCCAGTCGTACAGGGGTCGAGCAGTACTTC
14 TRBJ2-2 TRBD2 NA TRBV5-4 CASSERGGTGELFF TGTGCCAGCAGCGAACGGGGGGGTACCGGGGAGCTGTTTTTT
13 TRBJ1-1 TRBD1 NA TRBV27 CASSFGQGAEAFF TGTGCCAGCAGTTTTGGACAGGGCGCTGAAGCTTTCTTT
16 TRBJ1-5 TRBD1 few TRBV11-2 CASSSGTGPEDQPQHF TGTGCCAGCAGCTCCGGGACAGGACCTGAAGATCAGCCCCAGCATTTT
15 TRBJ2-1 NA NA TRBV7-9 CASSLGATPWNEQFF TGTGCCAGCAGCTTAGGTGCGACACCATGGAATGAGCAGTTCTTC
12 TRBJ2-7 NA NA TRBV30 CAWNLGGDEQYF TGTGCCTGGAACCTGGGGGGTGACGAGCAGTACTTC
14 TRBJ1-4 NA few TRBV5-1 CASSLLGDNEKLFF TGCGCCAGCAGCTTGTTGGGCGATAATGAAAAACTGTTTTTT